The source of this T cell receptor (beta chain) is a study of vaccination and CD4 T cells after COVID-19. For the study at large: Overlapping spike pools from SARS-CoV-2 and HCoV-NL63, HCoV-OC43 and HCoV-229E served as culture stimuli.

This clonotype has just a few counts. Its antigen is unknown. With the Oncomine TCR Beta short-read assay, DNA from cultured CD4+ T cells was sequenced. After culture, CD4+ T cells served as the source for genomic DNA extraction. TCRdb called the PCR reads again in MiXCR, with one record for every CDR3 protein. The repertoire holds tens of thousands of distinct CDR3 sequences, with 30% to 35% as singletons. Time point here: late sampling 161 to 241 days after vaccination in three convalescent patients. Described treatment: approximately 11-day PBMC culture with coronavirus spike peptide pools or control peptides (ViraFEST assay). The culture of around 2.2 million PBMCs per well included 10 IU/ml IL-2 and around 10 ug/ml peptide pools. The CDR3 has 14 residues. V lost 2 bases and J lost 3; bases outside the gene matches: 4. Germline CDR1 and CDR2: DFQATT and SNEGSKA (reference sequence).

Sequences were derived from CD4+ T cells from blood, cultured in vitro, sampled about 7 months after SARS-CoV-2 vaccination. This clonotype was sampled from a human donor who had recovered from COVID-19. The genes are TRBV20-1 and TRBJ2-3, with 8 nucleotides matching TRBD2. The DNA of the CDR3 is TGCAGTGCTAGATTTGGCGGGAGGACAGATACGCAGTATTTT. This codes for CSARFGGRTDTQYF.